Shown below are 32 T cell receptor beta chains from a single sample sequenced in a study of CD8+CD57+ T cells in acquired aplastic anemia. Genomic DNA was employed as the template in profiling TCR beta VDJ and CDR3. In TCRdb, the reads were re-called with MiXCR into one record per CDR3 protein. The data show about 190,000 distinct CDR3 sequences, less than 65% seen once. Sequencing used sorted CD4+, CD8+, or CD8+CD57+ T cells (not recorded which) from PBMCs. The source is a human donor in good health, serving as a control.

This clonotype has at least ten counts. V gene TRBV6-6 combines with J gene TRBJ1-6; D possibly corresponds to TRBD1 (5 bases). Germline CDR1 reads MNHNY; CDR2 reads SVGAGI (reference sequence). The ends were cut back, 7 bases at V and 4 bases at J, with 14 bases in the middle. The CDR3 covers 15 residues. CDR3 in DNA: TGTGCCAGCAAATTACAGGTCGAATATAATTCACCCCTCCACTTT. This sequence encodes CASKLQVEYNSPLHF.

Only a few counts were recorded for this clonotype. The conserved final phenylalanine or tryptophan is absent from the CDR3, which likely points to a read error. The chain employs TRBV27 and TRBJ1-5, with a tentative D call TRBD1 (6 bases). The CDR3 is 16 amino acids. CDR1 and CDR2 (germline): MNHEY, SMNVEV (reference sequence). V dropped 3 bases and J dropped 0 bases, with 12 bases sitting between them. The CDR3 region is CASSFGGGYSNQPQHL. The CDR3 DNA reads TGTGCCAGCAGTTTTGGAGGGGGTTATAGCAATCAGCCCCAGCATCTT.

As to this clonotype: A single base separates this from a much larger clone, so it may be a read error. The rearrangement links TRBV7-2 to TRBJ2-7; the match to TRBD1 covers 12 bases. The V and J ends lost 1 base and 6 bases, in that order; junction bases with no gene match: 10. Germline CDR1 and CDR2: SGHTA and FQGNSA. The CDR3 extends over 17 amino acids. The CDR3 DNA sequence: TGTGCCAGCAGCTTAGAGGGGGCCGGGACAGGGGGCAGCGAGCAGTACTTC. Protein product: CASSLEGAGTGGSEQYF.

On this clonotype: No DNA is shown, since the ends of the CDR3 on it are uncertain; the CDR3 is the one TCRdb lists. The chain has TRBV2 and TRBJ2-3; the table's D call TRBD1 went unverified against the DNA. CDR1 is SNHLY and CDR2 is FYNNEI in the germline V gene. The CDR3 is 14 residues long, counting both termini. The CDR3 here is CASILVGATDTQYF.

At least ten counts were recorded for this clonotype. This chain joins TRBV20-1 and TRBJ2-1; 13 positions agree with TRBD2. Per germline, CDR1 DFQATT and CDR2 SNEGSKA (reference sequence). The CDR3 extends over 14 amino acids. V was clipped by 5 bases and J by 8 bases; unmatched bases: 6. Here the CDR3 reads CSALLAGGFHEQFF. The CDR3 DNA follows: TGCAGTGCTCTACTAGCGGGGGGGTTCCATGAGCAGTTCTTC.

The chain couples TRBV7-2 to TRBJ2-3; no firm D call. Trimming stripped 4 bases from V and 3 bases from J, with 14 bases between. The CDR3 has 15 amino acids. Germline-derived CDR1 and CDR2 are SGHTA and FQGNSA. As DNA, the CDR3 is TGTGCCAGCAGCTCAAGTCCAGGACCGACAGATACGCAGTATTTT. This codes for CASSSSPGPTDTQYF.

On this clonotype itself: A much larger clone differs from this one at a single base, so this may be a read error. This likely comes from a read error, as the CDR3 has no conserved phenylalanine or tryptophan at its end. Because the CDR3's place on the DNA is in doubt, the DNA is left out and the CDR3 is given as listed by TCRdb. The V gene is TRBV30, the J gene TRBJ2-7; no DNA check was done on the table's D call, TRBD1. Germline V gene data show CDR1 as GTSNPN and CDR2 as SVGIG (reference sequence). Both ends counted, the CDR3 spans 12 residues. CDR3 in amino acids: CAWSHLDREGNL.

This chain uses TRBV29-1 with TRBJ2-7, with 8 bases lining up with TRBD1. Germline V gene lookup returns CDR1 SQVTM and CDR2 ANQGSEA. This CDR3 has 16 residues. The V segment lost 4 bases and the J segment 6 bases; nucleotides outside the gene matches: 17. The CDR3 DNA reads TGCAGCGTTGTCCCCAATGGACAGGGCACCACCTTCGAGCAGTACTTC. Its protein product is CSVVPNGQGTTFEQYF.

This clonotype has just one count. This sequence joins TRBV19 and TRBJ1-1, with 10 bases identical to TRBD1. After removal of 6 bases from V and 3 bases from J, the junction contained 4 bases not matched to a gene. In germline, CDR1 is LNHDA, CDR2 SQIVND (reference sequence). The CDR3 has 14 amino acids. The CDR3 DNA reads TGTGCCAGTAGGAAGGGACAGGGGTACACTGAAGCTTTCTTT. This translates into CASRKGQGYTEAFF.

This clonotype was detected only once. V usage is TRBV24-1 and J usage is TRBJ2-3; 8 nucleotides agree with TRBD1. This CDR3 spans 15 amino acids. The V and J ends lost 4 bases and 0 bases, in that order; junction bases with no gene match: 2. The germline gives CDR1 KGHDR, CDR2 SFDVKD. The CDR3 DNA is TGTGCCACCAGTGACCGGACAGGGAGCACAGATACGCAGTATTTT. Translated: CATSDRTGSTDTQYF.

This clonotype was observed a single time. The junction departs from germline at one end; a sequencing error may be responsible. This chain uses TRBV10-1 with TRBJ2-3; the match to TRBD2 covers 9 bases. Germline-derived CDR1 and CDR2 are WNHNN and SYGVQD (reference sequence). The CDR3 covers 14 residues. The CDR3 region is CASSVRGGPDTQDF. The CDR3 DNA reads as TGCGCCAGCAGTGTGCGGGGGGGGCCAGATACGCAGGATTTT.

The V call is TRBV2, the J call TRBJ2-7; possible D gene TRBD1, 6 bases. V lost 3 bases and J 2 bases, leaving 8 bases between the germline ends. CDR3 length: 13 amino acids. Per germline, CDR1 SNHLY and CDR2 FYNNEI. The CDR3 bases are TGTGCCAGCAGTGACAGACAGGCCTACGAGCAGTACTTC. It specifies CASSDRQAYEQYF.

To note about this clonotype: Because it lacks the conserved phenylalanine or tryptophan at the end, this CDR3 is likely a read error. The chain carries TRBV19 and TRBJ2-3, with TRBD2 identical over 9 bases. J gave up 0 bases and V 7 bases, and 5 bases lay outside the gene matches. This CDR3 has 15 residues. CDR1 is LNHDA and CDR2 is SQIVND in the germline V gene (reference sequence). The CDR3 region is CASNGGGASTDTQYS. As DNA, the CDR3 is TGTGCCAGTAACGGCGGGGGGGCTAGCACAGATACGCAGTATTCT.

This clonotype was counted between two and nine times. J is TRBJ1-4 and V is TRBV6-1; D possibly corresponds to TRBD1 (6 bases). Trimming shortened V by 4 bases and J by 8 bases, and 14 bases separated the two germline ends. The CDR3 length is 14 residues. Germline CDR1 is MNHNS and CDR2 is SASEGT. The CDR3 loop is CASSGGGAEEKLFF. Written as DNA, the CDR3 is TGTGCCAGCAGTGGGGGGGGGGCTGAGGAAAAACTGTTTTTT.

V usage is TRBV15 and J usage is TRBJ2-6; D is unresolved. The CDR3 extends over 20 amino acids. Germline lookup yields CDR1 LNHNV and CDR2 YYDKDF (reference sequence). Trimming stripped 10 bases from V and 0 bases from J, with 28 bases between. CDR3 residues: CASSLTLPYQESSGANVLTF. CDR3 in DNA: TGTGCCAGCAGTTTGACGCTTCCGTACCAGGAGAGCTCTGGGGCCAACGTCCTGACTTTC.

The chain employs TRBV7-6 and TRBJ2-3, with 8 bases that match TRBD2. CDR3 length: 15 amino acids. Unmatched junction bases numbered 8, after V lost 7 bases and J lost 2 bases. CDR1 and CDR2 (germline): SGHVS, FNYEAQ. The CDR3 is CASTRGGSHTDTQYF. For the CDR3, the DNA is TGTGCCAGCACCCGGGGGGGGTCGCACACAGATACGCAGTATTTT.

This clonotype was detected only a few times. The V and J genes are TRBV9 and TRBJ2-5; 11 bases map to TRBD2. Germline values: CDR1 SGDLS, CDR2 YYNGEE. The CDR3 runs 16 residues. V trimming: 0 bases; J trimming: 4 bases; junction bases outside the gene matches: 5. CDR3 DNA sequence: TGTGCCAGCAGCGTAGCGGGGCTAGCGGGGGGAGAGACCCAGTACTTC. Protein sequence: CASSVAGLAGGETQYF.

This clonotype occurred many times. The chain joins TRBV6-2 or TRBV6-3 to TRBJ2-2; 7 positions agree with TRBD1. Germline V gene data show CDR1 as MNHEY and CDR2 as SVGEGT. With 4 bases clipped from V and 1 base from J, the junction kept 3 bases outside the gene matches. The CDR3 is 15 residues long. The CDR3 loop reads CASSFRDRNTGELFF. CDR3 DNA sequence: TGTGCCAGCAGTTTCCGGGACAGGAACACCGGGGAGCTGTTTTTT.

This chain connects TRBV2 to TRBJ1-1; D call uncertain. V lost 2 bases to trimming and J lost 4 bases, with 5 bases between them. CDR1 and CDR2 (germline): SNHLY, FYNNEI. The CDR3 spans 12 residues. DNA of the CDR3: TGTGCCAGCAGTGAAAGGGCCACTGAAGCTTTCTTT. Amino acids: CASSERATEAFF.

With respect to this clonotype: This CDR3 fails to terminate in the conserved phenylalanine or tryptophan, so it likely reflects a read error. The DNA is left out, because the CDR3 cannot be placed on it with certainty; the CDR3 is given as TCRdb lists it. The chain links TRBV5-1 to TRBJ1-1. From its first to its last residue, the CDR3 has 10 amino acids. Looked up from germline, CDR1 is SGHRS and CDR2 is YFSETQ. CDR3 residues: CASSLAVRFH.

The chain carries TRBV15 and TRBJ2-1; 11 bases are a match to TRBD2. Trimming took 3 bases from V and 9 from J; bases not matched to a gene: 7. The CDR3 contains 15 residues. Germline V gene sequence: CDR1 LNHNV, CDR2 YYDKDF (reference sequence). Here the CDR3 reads CATSRPSGGPGEQFF. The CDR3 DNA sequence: TGTGCCACCAGCAGGCCTAGCGGGGGGCCAGGTGAGCAGTTCTTC. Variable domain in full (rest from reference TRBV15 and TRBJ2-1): DAMVIQNPRYQVTQFGKPVTLSCSQTLNHNVMYWYQQKSSQAPKLLFHYYDKDFNNEADTPDNFQSRRPNTSFCFLDIRSPGLGDTAMYLCATSRPSGGPGEQFFGPGTRLTVL.

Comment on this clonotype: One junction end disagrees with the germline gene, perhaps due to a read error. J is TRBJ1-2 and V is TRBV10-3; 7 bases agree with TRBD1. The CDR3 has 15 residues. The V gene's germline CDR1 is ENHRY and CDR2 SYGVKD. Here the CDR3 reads CATSESGGTDYGYTF. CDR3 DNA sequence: TGTGCCACCAGTGAGTCGGGAGGGACAGACTATGGCTACACCTTC.

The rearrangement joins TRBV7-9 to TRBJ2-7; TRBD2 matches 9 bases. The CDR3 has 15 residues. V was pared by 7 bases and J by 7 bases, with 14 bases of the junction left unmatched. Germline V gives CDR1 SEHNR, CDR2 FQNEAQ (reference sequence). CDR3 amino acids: CASTLVAGDSSEQYF. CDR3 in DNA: TGTGCCAGCACCCTTGTAGCGGGAGACTCGTCTGAGCAGTACTTC.

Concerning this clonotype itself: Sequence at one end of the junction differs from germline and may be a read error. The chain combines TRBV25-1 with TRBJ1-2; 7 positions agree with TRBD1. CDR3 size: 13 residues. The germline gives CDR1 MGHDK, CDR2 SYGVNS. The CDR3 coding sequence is TGTGCCAGCAGTGTGACAGGGTTGTATGGCTACGCCTTC. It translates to CASSVTGLYGYAF.

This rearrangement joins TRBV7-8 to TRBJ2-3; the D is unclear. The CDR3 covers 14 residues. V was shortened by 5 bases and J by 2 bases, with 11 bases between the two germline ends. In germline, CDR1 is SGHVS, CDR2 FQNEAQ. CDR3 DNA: TGTGCCAGCAGCCCTCAATTCATCACAGATACGCAGTATTTT. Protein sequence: CASSPQFITDTQYF.

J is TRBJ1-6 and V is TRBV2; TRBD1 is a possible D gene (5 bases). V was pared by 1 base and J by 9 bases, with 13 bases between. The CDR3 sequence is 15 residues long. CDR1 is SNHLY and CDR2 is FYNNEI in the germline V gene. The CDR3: CASSEGLGESSPLHF. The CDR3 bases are TGTGCCAGCAGTGAAGGGTTAGGGGAGAGTTCACCCCTCCACTTT.

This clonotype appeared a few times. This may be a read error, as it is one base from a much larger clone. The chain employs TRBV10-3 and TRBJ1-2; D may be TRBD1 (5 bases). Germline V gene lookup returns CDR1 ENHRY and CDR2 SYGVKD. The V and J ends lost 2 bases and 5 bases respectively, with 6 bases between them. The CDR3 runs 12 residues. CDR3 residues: CAISETGYGYTF. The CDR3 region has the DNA TGTGCCATCAGTGAGACAGGATATGGCTACACCTTC.

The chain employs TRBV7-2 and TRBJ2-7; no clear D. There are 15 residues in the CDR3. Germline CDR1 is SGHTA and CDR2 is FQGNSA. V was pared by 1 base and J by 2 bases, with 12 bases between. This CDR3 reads CASSLEGQAAYEQYF. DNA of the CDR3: TGTGCCAGCAGCTTAGAGGGCCAGGCTGCCTACGAGCAGTACTTC.

The CDR3 region is CSAGGGGTDTQYF. CDR3 sequence (DNA): TGCAGTGCTGGGGGCGGGGGGACAGATACGCAGTATTTT. This chain links TRBV20-1 with TRBJ2-3, with 8 positions matching TRBD2. Germline values: CDR1 DFQATT, CDR2 SNEGSKA (reference sequence). CDR3 length: 13 amino acids. The V and J ends lost 5 bases and 3 bases, in that order; junction bases with no gene match: 4.

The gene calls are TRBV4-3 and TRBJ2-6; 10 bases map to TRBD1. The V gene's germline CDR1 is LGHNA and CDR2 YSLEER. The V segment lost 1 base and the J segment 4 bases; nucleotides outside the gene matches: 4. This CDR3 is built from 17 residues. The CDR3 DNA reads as TGCGCCAGCAGCCAAGGACAGGGGGCAGGGGGGGCCAACGTCCTGACTTTC. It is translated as CASSQGQGAGGANVLTF.

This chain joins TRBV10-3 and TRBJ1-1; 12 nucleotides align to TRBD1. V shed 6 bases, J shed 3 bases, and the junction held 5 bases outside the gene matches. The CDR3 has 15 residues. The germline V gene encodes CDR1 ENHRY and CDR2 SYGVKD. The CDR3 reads CAIRRGQGADTEAFF. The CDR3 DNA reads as TGTGCCATCAGGCGGGGACAGGGGGCCGACACTGAAGCTTTCTTT.

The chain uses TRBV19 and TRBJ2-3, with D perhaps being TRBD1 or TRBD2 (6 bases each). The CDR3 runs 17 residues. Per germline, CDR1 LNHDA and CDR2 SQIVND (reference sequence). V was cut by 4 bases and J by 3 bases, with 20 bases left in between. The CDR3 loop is CASSRHSTGRGTDTQYF. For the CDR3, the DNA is TGTGCCAGTAGTAGACATTCCACAGGGCGGGGTACAGATACGCAGTATTTT.